One sample yielded the 21 T cell receptor beta chains listed below, sequenced in a study of response to subunit inactivated influenza vaccine. TCRdb analysed the RT-PCR reads with MiXCR anew, one entry per CDR3 protein. The table records about 800,000 distinct CDR3 sequences, around 20% of them present only once. The input for sequencing was PBMCs from blood, taken roughly 5 days after vaccination. These TCRs come from a man in his fifties or sixties who received an inactivated influenza vaccine.

In its sample, this clonotype was seen a few times. The chain combines TRBV7-9 with TRBJ2-7; 8 bases match TRBD1. The V gene end was trimmed by 5 bases and the J gene end by 2 bases; junction bases not matched to a gene: 14. Germline V CDR1 and CDR2: SEHNR, FQNEAQ (reference sequence). The CDR3 length is 17 residues. The CDR3 DNA reads as TGTGCCAGCAGCCAAGTCGTAGTGGCACAGGGGGCCTACGAGCAGTACTTC. Its translation: CASSQVVVAQGAYEQYF.

This clonotype came up a few times. V usage is TRBV11-2 and J usage is TRBJ2-7, with TRBD2 matching over 8 bases. The CDR3 spans 16 residues. Germline V gene sequence: CDR1 SGHAT, CDR2 FQNNGV. The J segment lost 0 bases and the V segment lost 1 base, leaving 5 bases of the junction unmatched. The CDR3 region has the DNA TGTGCCAGCAGCTTAGGCGGTAGCGGGAACTCCTACGAGCAGTACTTC. Amino acid sequence: CASSLGGSGNSYEQYF.

The sample holds a few counts of this clonotype. This chain joins TRBV2 and TRBJ2-3; 7 positions agree with TRBD1. Germline CDR1 SNHLY, CDR2 FYNNEI. The junction had 2 bases not matched to a gene; V was cut back by 4 bases and J by 4 bases. This CDR3 is built from 13 residues. The CDR3 here is CASSGGQPDTQYF. The CDR3 region has the DNA TGTGCCAGCAGTGGGGGACAGCCAGATACGCAGTATTTT.

V and J are TRBV12-3 or TRBV12-4 and TRBJ2-5; D perhaps matches TRBD1 (6 bases). This CDR3 is built from 16 residues. The germline V and J ends were trimmed by 6 bases and 1 base, with 18 bases remaining between them. CDR3 in DNA: TGTGCCAGCAGCCACAGGGTAGGGCGGTCCCAAGAGACCCAGTACTTC. Amino acids: CASSHRVGRSQETQYF.

The chain employs TRBV6-1 and TRBJ2-3; TRBD1 might be the D (5 bases). Germline V gives CDR1 MNHNS, CDR2 SASEGT. V lost 6 bases, J lost 2 bases, and 12 bases lay in between. CDR3 length: 14 residues. In DNA, the CDR3 is TGTGCCAGCAGCCGGAAGGACACCACAGATACGCAGTATTTT. It encodes CASSRKDTTDTQYF.

The rearrangement links TRBV7-9 to TRBJ2-5; D could derive from TRBD1 or TRBD2 (5 bases each). Trimming took off 6 bases at V and 1 base at J, with 21 bases between the two ends. Germline CDR1 is SEHNR and CDR2 is FQNEAQ (reference sequence). This CDR3 is 17 amino acids long. The CDR3: CASRVIMGTTGQETQYF. DNA for the CDR3: TGTGCCAGCAGAGTCATTATGGGGACCACAGGCCAAGAGACCCAGTACTTC.

This clonotype was seen many times. The rearrangement joins TRBV5-6 to TRBJ2-3; perhaps TRBD1 as D (5 bases). The CDR3 spans 15 residues. Germline CDR1 SGHDT, CDR2 YYEEEE. With 3 bases removed from V and 1 base from J, the gap between germline ends came to 12 bases. The CDR3 here is CASSWLTERTDTQYF. The CDR3 nucleotides are TGTGCCAGCAGCTGGCTGACAGAGCGCACAGATACGCAGTATTTT.

V usage is TRBV4-2 and J usage is TRBJ1-2, with D perhaps matching TRBD1 (6 bases). Germline-derived CDR1 and CDR2 are LGHNA and YNFKEQ. This CDR3 is built from 16 residues. V gave up 0 bases and J gave up 8 bases, with 19 bases separating them. Here the CDR3 reads CASSQDPLQGGHGYTF. Written as DNA, the CDR3 is TGTGCCAGCAGCCAAGATCCACTACAGGGAGGGCACGGCTACACCTTC.

The V and J genes are TRBV24-1 and TRBJ2-5; 7 bases fit TRBD1. V trimming: 5 bases; J trimming: 0 bases; junction bases outside the gene matches: 8. Per germline, CDR1 KGHDR and CDR2 SFDVKD. The CDR3 loop spans 16 amino acids. The CDR3 region has the DNA TGTGCCACCAGTGGCGCCTTGACAGGGAACCAAGAGACCCAGTACTTC. Encoded protein: CATSGALTGNQETQYF.

The rearrangement joins TRBV20-1 to TRBJ2-1; perhaps TRBD2 as D (7 bases). The V gene's germline CDR1 is DFQATT and CDR2 SNEGSKA (reference sequence). The CDR3 covers 16 residues. Trimming took 0 bases from V and 0 from J, leaving 12 bases between them. The CDR3 coding sequence is TGCAGTGCTAGAGATCGGGGGGCCTACTCCTACAATGAGCAGTTCTTC. Amino acid sequence: CSARDRGAYSYNEQFF.

This clonotype was detected a few times. The rearrangement links TRBV12-3 or TRBV12-4 to TRBJ1-1; D gene ambiguous. The CDR3 covers 13 residues. Deletions cut 5 bases from V and 6 bases from J, with 13 bases between. The chain's CDR3 is CASSPDGVSEAFF. The CDR3 region has the DNA TGTGCCAGCAGTCCAGACGGGGTCTCTGAAGCTTTCTTT.

This clonotype showed up just a few times. The CDR3 protein is CSARSLQGRPDTQYF. CDR3 sequence (DNA): TGCAGTGCTAGAAGTTTGCAGGGCCGACCAGATACGCAGTATTTT. This sequence joins TRBV20-1 and TRBJ2-3; possibly TRBD1 for D (5 bases). Germline V gene lookup returns CDR1 DFQATT and CDR2 SNEGSKA (reference sequence). Trimming shortened V by 2 bases and J by 4 bases, and 16 bases separated the two germline ends. The CDR3 length is 15 residues.

This chain links TRBV5-1 with TRBJ2-7; possibly TRBD2 for D (5 bases). Trimming shortened V by 4 bases and J by 2 bases, and 16 bases separated the two germline ends. This CDR3 has 15 amino acids. CDR1 and CDR2 (germline): SGHRS, YFSETQ. CDR3 nucleotide sequence: TGCGCCAGCAGCCTGGCTTGGAGGTTGGCCTACGAGCAGTACTTC. Translated, it gives CASSLAWRLAYEQYF. The entire variable domain, with the rest obtained from reference TRBV5-1 and TRBJ2-7, is as follows: KAGVTQTPRYLIKTRGQQVTLSCSPISGHRSVSWYQQTPGQGLQFLFEYFSETQRNKGNFPGRFSGRQFSNSRSEMNVSTLELGDSALYLCASSLAWRLAYEQYFGPGTRLTVT.

This clonotype turned up a few times. The J gene is TRBJ2-1, the V gene TRBV4-1, with 7 bases that match TRBD2. The CDR3 is 16 residues long. CDR1 and CDR2 from the germline V gene are MGHRA and YSYEKL. J was trimmed by 9 bases and V by 1 base; bases with no gene match: 12. The CDR3 sequence: CASSQGLQRGEAEQFF. CDR3 DNA sequence: TGCGCCAGCAGCCAAGGCCTTCAGCGGGGAGAAGCTGAGCAGTTCTTC.

This clonotype appeared a few times. The V gene is TRBV24-1, the J gene TRBJ2-5, with 8 bases fitting TRBD1. Germline V lookup: CDR1 KGHDR, CDR2 SFDVKD. The length of the CDR3 is 13 residues. The junction had 3 bases not matched to a gene; V was cut back by 6 bases and J by 4 bases. The CDR3 coding sequence is TGTGCCACCAGTACAGGGGGGCGAGAGACCCAGTACTTC. It encodes CATSTGGRETQYF.

The rearrangement uses TRBV7-9 and TRBJ2-7; TRBD2 aligns across 10 bases. V gave up 7 bases and J gave up 4 bases; unmatched junction bases: 4. Germline CDR1 and CDR2: SEHNR and FQNEAQ (reference sequence). The CDR3 totals 13 residues. In DNA, the CDR3 is TGTGCCAGCACTTCTAGCGGGAGTTACGAGCAGTACTTC. Its translation: CASTSSGSYEQYF. The complete variable domain, with remaining parts taken from reference TRBV7-9 and TRBJ2-7, reads DTGVSQNPRHKITKRGQNVTFRCDPISEHNRLYWYRQTLGQGPEFLTYFQNEAQLEKSRLLSDRFSAERPKGSFSTLEIQRTEQGDSAMYLCASTSSGSYEQYFGPGTRLTVT.

Many counts were recorded for this clonotype. This chain links TRBV12-3 or TRBV12-4 with TRBJ2-3, with TRBD1 identical over 11 bases. This CDR3 spans 16 amino acids. V dropped 6 bases and J dropped 2; count of bases not matched to a gene: 7. In nucleotides, the CDR3 is TGTGCCAGCAGCCGTCGGACAGGGGGCCTCACAGATACGCAGTATTTT. Encoded protein: CASSRRTGGLTDTQYF.

This clonotype was counted only a few times. J is TRBJ2-7 and V is TRBV6-5; D remains ambiguous. Germline V gene lookup returns CDR1 MNHEY and CDR2 SVGAGI. Trimming removed 0 bases at V and 3 bases at J, with 9 bases between. The CDR3 covers 14 residues. CDR3 protein: CASSYSRRYYEQYF. Here the CDR3 DNA reads TGTGCCAGCAGTTACTCCCGAAGATACTACGAGCAGTACTTC.

In its sample, this clonotype was seen a few times. The chain is built from TRBV6-2 or TRBV6-3 and TRBJ1-5; D not certain. Germline V gives CDR1 MNHEY, CDR2 SVGEGT. This CDR3 has 13 residues. Trimming shortened V by 5 bases and J by 5 bases, and 10 bases separated the two germline ends. The CDR3 reads CASSPDLDQPQHF. CDR3 bases: TGTGCCAGCAGTCCCGACCTCGATCAGCCCCAGCATTTT.

This clonotype was counted a few times. This chain uses TRBV5-1 with TRBJ2-2; 9 nucleotides match TRBD1. Trimming took 4 bases from V and 3 from J; bases not matched to a gene: 4. The CDR3 runs 15 residues. CDR1 SGHRS and CDR2 YFSETQ come from the germline V gene. In DNA, the CDR3 is TGCGCCAGCAGCCTACAGGGGGCGCACACCGGGGAGCTGTTTTTT. This translates into CASSLQGAHTGELFF.

There are a few counts of this clonotype. The J gene is TRBJ1-2, the V gene TRBV3-1; TRBD1 might be the D (5 bases). The V gene's germline CDR1 is LGHDT and CDR2 YNNKEL (reference sequence). V gave up 1 base and J gave up 5 bases, with 5 bases separating them. The CDR3 consists of 12 residues. The CDR3 nucleotides read TGTGCCAGCAGCCAAGGACAGTATGGCTACACCTTC. Translation: CASSQGQYGYTF.